This T cell receptor beta chain was retrieved from a study of T-cell reconstitution after alpha-beta-depleted transplantation in children. Points from the study as a whole: Reports say that about two months after transplant, the alpha-beta T cells came out of several hundred graft clones that had expanded. The main origin of T-cell counts and diversity one year after transplant was newly produced T cells.

This clonotype was counted at least ten times. What it recognizes is unknown. During its preparation, the TCRbeta library received unique molecular identifiers. TCRdb re-analysed the PCR reads in MiXCR, keeping a single row per CDR3 protein. The sample holds some 150,000 distinct CDR3 sequences, about 8.8% seen once. The CDR3 runs 17 residues. Trimming removed 6 bases from V and 4 bases from J; junction bases left unmatched: 7. Germline CDR1 KGHSH, CDR2 LQKENI. The rearrangement links TRBV18 to TRBJ2-6; TRBD1 matches at 12 bases. The sequence was obtained from a female patient aged 2-9 years who had a stem cell transplant for congenital amegakaryocytic thrombocytopenia, so the T cells may come from the graft donor. Sequenced here: PBMCs, mostly from graft donor cells, sampled 180 days after TCRalphabeta/CD19-depleted stem cell transplant. CDR3 sequence: CASSGTGGAAGANVLTF. The DNA of the CDR3 is TGTGCCAGCTCCGGGACAGGGGGCGCGGCCGGGGCCAACGTCCTGACTTTC.